The 7 T cell receptor beta chains below were found in one sample sequenced in a study of T cell responses to AZD1222 COVID-19 vaccine. Profiled with immunoSEQ multiplex PCR; TCRdb holds only in-frame clones, not every one. The top ten hold roughly 9.2% of the sample, which has about 190,000 clones, 90% to 95% seen once. The sequences come from peripheral blood, collected on day 0 of AZD1222 vaccination. These receptors all stem from an adult in good health.

The V and J genes are TRBV28 and TRBJ1-2; perhaps TRBD1 as D (5 bases). The V gene lost 7 bases and the J gene lost 7 bases, with 16 bases spanning the gap. This CDR3 comprises 13 residues. Germline loops: CDR1 MDHEN, CDR2 SYDVKM. Here the CDR3 reads CASTLEGPLGYTF. CDR3 bases: TGTGCCAGCACCCTAGAGGGACCCCTTGGCTACACCTTC.

The V gene is TRBV6-5, the J gene TRBJ2-7; D is uncertain. Looked up from germline, CDR1 is MNHEY and CDR2 is SVGAGI. V shed 3 bases and J shed 7 bases, with 13 bases lying between them. CDR3 length: 13 residues. The CDR3 bases are TGTGCCAGCAGTTATAGTGTGGGCTTAGAGCAGTACTTC. Encoded protein: CASSYSVGLEQYF.

The rearrangement uses TRBV6-1 and TRBJ2-5; D call uncertain. This CDR3 region has 15 residues. The germline gives CDR1 MNHNS, CDR2 SASEGT. The V end lost 1 base, the J end lost 4 bases, and 13 bases lay between the germline ends. The CDR3 DNA is TGTGCCAGCAGTGAAGAACAGCGTGTGGGAGAGACCCAGTACTTC. It yields the protein CASSEEQRVGETQYF.

This chain uses TRBV7-9 with TRBJ2-5; 10 bases fit TRBD2. V lost 1 base to trimming and J lost 2 bases; unmatched junction nucleotides: 1. Germline CDR1 and CDR2: SEHNR and FQNEAQ (reference sequence). CDR3 length: 15 amino acids. This CDR3 reads CASSLGTSGQETQYF. The CDR3 bases are TGTGCCAGCAGCTTAGGGACTAGCGGTCAAGAGACCCAGTACTTC.

The CDR3 loop is CASSLDSEQYF. CDR3 DNA: TGCGCCAGCAGCTTGGATTCCGAGCAGTACTTC. J is TRBJ2-7 and V is TRBV5-1, with D hard to call. CDR3 size: 11 residues. V lost 0 bases, J lost 6 bases, and 4 bases lay in between. Germline CDR1 reads SGHRS; CDR2 reads YFSETQ.

The chain uses TRBV2 and TRBJ1-6; D may be TRBD1 (6 bases). Germline loops: CDR1 SNHLY, CDR2 FYNNEI. V was trimmed by 7 bases and J by 9 bases, leaving 16 bases between them. The length of the CDR3 is 14 residues. The CDR3 protein is CASTSGQVSSPLHF. CDR3 in DNA: TGTGCCAGCACTTCGGGACAAGTATCTTCACCCCTCCACTTT.

The chain joins TRBV4-3 to TRBJ1-4, with a weak D call TRBD1 (5 bases). CDR1 and CDR2 (germline): LGHNA, YSLEER. The CDR3 has 15 residues. With 1 base removed from V and 7 bases from J, the gap between germline ends came to 13 bases. CDR3 amino acids: CASSQVSGSFEKLFF. CDR3 DNA sequence: TGCGCCAGCAGCCAAGTCTCAGGGAGTTTTGAAAAACTGTTTTTT.